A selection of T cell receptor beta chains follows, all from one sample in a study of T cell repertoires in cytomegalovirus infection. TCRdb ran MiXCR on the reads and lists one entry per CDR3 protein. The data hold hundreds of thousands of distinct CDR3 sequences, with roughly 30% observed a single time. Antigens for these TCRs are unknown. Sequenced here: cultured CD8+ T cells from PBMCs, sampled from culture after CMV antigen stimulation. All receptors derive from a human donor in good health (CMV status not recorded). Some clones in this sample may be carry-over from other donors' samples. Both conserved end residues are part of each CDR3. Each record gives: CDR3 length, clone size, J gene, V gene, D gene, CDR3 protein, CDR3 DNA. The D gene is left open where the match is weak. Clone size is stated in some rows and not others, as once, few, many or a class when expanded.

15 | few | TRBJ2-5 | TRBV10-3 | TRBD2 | CAISELAGGPETQYF | TGTGCCATCAGTGAACTAGCGGGGGGGCCGGAGACCCAGTACTTC
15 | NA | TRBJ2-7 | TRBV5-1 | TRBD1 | CASSLATGANREQYF | TGCGCCAGCAGCTTGGCCACAGGGGCGAATCGGGAGCAGTACTTC
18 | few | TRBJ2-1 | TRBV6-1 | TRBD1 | CASRTGTGNLVVYNEQFF | TGTGCCAGCAGGACCGGGACAGGGAATTTGGTGGTCTACAATGAGCAGTTCTTC
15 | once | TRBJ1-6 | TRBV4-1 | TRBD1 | CASSEGQGRNSPLHF | TGCGCCAGCAGCGAAGGACAGGGACGTAATTCACCCCTCCACTTT
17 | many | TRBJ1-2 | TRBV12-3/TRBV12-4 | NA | CASSLTAYIRLNYGYTF | TGTGCCAGCAGTTTGACAGCGTACATCCGTCTTAACTATGGCTACACCTTC
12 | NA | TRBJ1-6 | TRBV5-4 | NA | CASSFEFSPLHF | TGTGCCAGCAGCTTTGAGTTTTCACCCCTCCACTTT
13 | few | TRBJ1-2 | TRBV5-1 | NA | CASSSVPGEGYTF | TGCGCCAGCAGCTCCGTCCCCGGGGAAGGCTACACCTTC
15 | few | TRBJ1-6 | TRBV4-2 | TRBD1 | CASSQDRQGGSPLHF | TGTGCCAGCAGCCAAGATAGACAGGGTGGTTCACCCCTCCACTTT
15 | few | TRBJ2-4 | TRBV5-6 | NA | CASSGEQGTKNIQYF | TGTGCCAGCAGCGGAGAACAGGGAACCAAAAACATTCAGTACTTC
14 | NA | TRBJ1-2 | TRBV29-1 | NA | CSVPSYRADYGYTF | TGCAGCGTTCCAAGCTACAGGGCAGACTATGGCTACACCTTC
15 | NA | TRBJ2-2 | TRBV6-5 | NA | CASTWLALNTGELFF | TGTGCCAGCACTTGGCTAGCGTTGAACACCGGGGAGCTGTTTTTT
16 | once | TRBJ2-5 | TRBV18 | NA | CASSPLPRRGEETQYF | TGTGCCAGCTCACCACTCCCCCGTCGGGGCGAGGAGACCCAGTACTTC
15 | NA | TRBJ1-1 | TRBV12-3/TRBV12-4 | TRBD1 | CASPGQGALEKKAFF | TGTGCCAGCCCAGGCCAGGGGGCCCTCGAAAAAAAAGCTTTCTTT
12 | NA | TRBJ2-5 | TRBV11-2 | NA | CASRTPQETQYF | TGTGCCAGCAGAACTCCGCAAGAGACCCAGTACTTC
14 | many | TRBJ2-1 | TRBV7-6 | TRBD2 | CASSLDLGGYEQFF | TGTGCCAGCAGCTTAGATCTGGGGGGGTATGAGCAGTTCTTC
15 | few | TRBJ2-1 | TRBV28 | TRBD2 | CASSPTGTSYNEQFF | TGTGCCAGCAGTCCGACCGGGACTAGCTACAATGAGCAGTTCTTC
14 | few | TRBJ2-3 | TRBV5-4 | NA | CASSLILALDTQYF | TGTGCCAGCAGCTTGATCCTAGCCTTAGATACGCAGTATTTT
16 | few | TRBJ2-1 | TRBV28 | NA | CASSLVVRGTYNEQFF | TGTGCCAGCAGTTTAGTGGTCAGGGGCACCTACAATGAGCAGTTCTTC
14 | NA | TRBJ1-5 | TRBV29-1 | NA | CSPPAGRGPQPQHF | TGCAGCCCCCCTGCAGGCCGGGGGCCTCAGCCCCAGCATTTT
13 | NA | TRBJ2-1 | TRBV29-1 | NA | CSGVKASYNEQFF | TGCAGCGGGGTAAAGGCATCCTACAATGAGCAGTTCTTC
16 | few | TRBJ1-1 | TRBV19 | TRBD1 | CASSIDLRQGYTEAFF | TGTGCCAGTAGTATAGATCTTCGACAGGGATACACTGAAGCTTTCTTT
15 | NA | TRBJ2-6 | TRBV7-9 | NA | CASTALPEGANVLTF | TGTGCCAGCACAGCCCTACCGGAGGGGGCCAACGTCCTGACTTTC
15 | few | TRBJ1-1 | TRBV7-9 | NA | CASSGDDRRNTEAFF | TGTGCCAGCAGCGGAGATGACAGGAGGAACACTGAAGCTTTCTTT
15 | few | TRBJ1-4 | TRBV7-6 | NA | CASSLTEGLLEKLFF | TGTGCCAGCAGCTTAACCGAGGGACTCCTTGAAAAACTGTTTTTT
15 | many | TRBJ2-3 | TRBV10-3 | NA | CAIRTLGGTTDTQYF | TGTGCCATCAGGACCCTGGGCGGAACCACAGATACGCAGTATTTT
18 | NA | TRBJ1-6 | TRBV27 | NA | CASSLPRGDGSYNSPLHF | TGTGCCAGCAGTTTACCCCGGGGAGACGGCTCCTATAATTCACCCCTCCACTTT
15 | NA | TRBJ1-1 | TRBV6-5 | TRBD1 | CASSNPTGADTEAFF | TGTGCCAGCAGTAACCCGACAGGGGCGGACACTGAAGCTTTCTTT
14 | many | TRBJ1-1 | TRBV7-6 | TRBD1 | CASSSRQGGTEAFF | TGTGCCAGCAGCTCAAGACAGGGAGGTACTGAAGCTTTCTTT
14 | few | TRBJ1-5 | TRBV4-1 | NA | CASSQAGQGEPSHF | TGCGCCAGCAGCCAAGCGGGGCAAGGGGAACCCAGCCATTTT
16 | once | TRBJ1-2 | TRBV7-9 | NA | CASSLVPYCRDGGYTF | TGTGCCAGCAGCTTAGTCCCCTACTGCAGGGACGGGGGCTACACCTTC
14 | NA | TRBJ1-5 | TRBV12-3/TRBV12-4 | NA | CASSLHLSNQPQHF | TGTGCCAGCAGCCTACACTTAAGCAATCAGCCCCAGCATTTT
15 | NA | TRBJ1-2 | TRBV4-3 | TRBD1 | CASSQERTGTVGYTF | TGCGCCAGCAGCCAAGAAAGGACAGGGACGGTTGGCTACACCTTC